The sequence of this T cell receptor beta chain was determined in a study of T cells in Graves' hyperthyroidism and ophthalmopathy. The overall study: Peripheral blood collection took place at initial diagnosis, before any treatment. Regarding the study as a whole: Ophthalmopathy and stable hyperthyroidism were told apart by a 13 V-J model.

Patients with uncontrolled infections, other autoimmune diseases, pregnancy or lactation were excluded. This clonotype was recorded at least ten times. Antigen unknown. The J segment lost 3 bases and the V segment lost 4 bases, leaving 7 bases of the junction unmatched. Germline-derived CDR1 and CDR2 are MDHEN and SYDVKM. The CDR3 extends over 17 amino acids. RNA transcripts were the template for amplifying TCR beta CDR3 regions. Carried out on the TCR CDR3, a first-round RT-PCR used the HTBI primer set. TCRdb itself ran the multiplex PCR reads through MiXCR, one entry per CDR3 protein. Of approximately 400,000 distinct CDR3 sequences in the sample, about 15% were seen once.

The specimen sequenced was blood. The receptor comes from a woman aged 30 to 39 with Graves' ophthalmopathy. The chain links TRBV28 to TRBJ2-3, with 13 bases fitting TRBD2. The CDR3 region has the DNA TGTGCCAGCAGTTCTCGGACTAGCGGGGGAGTTACAGATACGCAGTATTTT. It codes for CASSSRTSGGVTDTQYF.